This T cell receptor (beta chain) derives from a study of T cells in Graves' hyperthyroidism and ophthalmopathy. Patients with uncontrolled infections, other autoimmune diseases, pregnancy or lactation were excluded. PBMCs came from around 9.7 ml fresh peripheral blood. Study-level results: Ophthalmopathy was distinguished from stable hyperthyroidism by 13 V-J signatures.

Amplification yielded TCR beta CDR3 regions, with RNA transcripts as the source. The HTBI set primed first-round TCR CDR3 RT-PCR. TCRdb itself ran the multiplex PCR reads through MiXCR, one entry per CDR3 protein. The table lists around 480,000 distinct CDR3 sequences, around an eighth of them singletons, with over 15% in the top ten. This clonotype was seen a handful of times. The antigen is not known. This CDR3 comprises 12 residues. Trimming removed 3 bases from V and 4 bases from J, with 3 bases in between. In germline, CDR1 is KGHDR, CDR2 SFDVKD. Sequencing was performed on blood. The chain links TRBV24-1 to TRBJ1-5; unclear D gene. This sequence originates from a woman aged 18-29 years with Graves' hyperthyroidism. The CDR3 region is CATSDNNQPQHF. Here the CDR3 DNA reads TGTGCCACCAGTGATAATAATCAGCCCCAGCATTTT.